A selection of T cell receptor beta chains follows, all from one sample in a study of beta chain features in type 1 diabetes. Sequencing used immunoSEQ multiplex PCR; TCRdb keeps in-frame clones, though not all of them. The data contain some 48,000 clones, approximately 40% of them singletons. Input material: stem cell memory CD4+ T cells from blood. The receptors originated from a man aged 25 to 40 with type 1 diabetes. CDR3s include the opening cysteine and the closing phenylalanine or tryptophan. A D gene is named only where the DNA matches it firmly. Clone size, where shown, is once, few, many, or a class for clones that have expanded.

TRBJ2-3	TRBD2	few	TRBV5-1	CASRRTSDTDTQYF	TGCGCCAGTAGGCGAACTAGCGACACAGATACGCAGTATTTT
TRBJ2-1	.	few	TRBV2	CASSESRDPYNEQFF	TGTGCCAGCAGTGAATCGCGGGACCCCTACAATGAGCAGTTCTTC
TRBJ1-1	.	few	TRBV6-5	CASSFLRGRWTEAFF	TGTGCCAGCAGTTTTTTGCGGGGCCGGTGGACTGAAGCTTTCTTT
TRBJ1-2	.	.	TRBV5-4	CASSLDRGYTF	TGTGCCAGCAGCTTGGACAGAGGCTACACCTTC
TRBJ2-7	TRBD2	.	TRBV7-2	CASSLASGLHSYEQYF	TGTGCCAGCAGCTTAGCGTCGGGACTACACTCCTACGAGCAGTACTTC
TRBJ1-5	TRBD1	.	TRBV19	CASSIWTGDQPQHF	TGTGCCAGTAGTATCTGGACAGGGGATCAGCCCCAGCATTTT
TRBJ1-1	TRBD1	.	TRBV7-9	CASSLRMTGGTEAFF	TGTGCCAGCAGCTTAAGAATGACAGGGGGAACTGAAGCTTTCTTT
TRBJ2-1	.	once	TRBV2	CASSDNVGEQFF	TGTGCCAGCAGTGACAATGTCGGTGAGCAGTTCTTC
TRBJ2-7	TRBD2	few	TRBV6-5	CASSRTGGHEQYF	TGTGCCAGCAGTCGGACGGGGGGACACGAGCAGTACTTC
TRBJ2-1	.	.	TRBV28	CASGTPNNEQFF	TGTGCCAGCGGGACTCCTAATAATGAGCAGTTCTTC
TRBJ2-7	TRBD2	few	TRBV7-2	CASSLTGGGSYEQYF	TGTGCCAGCAGCTTAACGGGAGGGGGTTCCTACGAGCAGTACTTC
TRBJ2-3	.	.	TRBV5-6	CASSSRTSTDTQYF	TGTGCCAGCAGCTCCCGGACTAGCACAGATACGCAGTATTTT
TRBJ1-2	TRBD1	few	TRBV5-1	CASTGTGQSGYTF	TGCGCCAGCACCGGGACAGGACAAAGTGGCTACACCTTC
TRBJ2-7	TRBD2	.	TRBV11-2	CASSLTSAGSIGYEQYF	TGTGCCAGCAGCCTTACTAGCGCGGGCTCGATAGGCTACGAGCAGTACTTC
TRBJ2-7	TRBD1	.	TRBV6-6	CASSYSQGAYEQYF	TGTGCCAGCAGTTACTCGCAGGGGGCCTACGAGCAGTACTTC
TRBJ1-1	.	.	TRBV28	CASIFSGVITEAFF	TGTGCCAGCATCTTCTCGGGGGTTATCACTGAAGCTTTCTTT
TRBJ2-7	TRBD1	.	TRBV10-3	CAISLDRALYEQYF	TGTGCCATCAGCCTGGACAGGGCTCTCTACGAGCAGTACTTC
TRBJ1-1	TRBD1	.	TRBV11-1	CASSLRQGNTEAFF	TGTGCCAGCAGCTTGAGACAGGGGAATACTGAAGCTTTCTTT
TRBJ2-7	TRBD2	once	TRBV5-1	CASSLSREGYEQYF	TGCGCCAGCAGCTTATCCAGGGAGGGCTACGAGCAGTACTTC
TRBJ2-7	.	.	TRBV6-6	CASSPGVPFEQYF	TGTGCCAGCAGTCCAGGGGTTCCTTTCGAGCAGTACTTC
TRBJ2-3	TRBD1	few	TRBV19	CASSMLDRERDTQYF	TGTGCCAGTAGTATGCTTGACAGGGAGAGGGATACGCAGTATTTT
TRBJ2-3	TRBD1	.	TRBV5-1	CASGQGDWDTQYF	TGCGCCAGTGGACAGGGAGATTGGGATACGCAGTATTTT
TRBJ2-1	TRBD2	once	TRBV7-8	CASSLGLAGGYNEQFF	TGTGCCAGCAGCCTGGGACTAGCGGGAGGTTACAATGAGCAGTTCTTC
TRBJ2-7	.	.	TRBV4-2	CASSQGHSSSYEQYF	TGTGCCAGCAGCCAGGGACATTCATCTTCCTACGAGCAGTACTTC
TRBJ2-1	TRBD1	.	TRBV7-8	CASSSRGQWGDEQFF	TGTGCCAGCAGCAGCCGGGGACAGTGGGGTGATGAGCAGTTCTTC
TRBJ2-7	.	.	TRBV5-6	CASSSKLYEQYF	TGTGCCAGCAGCTCGAAGCTTTACGAGCAGTACTTC
TRBJ2-3	TRBD1	.	TRBV7-9	CASSMGQGADTQYF	TGTGCCAGCAGCATGGGACAGGGGGCAGATACGCAGTATTTT
TRBJ2-7	.	few	TRBV6-5	CASSYSYSGDSEQYF	TGTGCCAGCAGTTACTCATATTCGGGGGACTCCGAGCAGTACTTC
TRBJ2-4	.	few	TRBV11-2	CASSSRLKAKNIQYF	TGTGCCAGCAGCAGCAGGCTTAAAGCCAAAAACATTCAGTACTTC
TRBJ2-7	TRBD2	.	TRBV2	CASSEAAGLAEPPTYEQYF	TGTGCCAGCAGTGAAGCGGCTGGACTAGCGGAACCACCAACCTACGAGCAGTACTTC
TRBJ1-2	.	.	TRBV5-8	CASSLAGSRYSKNNYGYTF	TGTGCCAGCAGCTTGGCCGGTAGCAGATACTCAAAAAATAACTATGGCTACACCTTC
TRBJ2-5	.	.	TRBV5-4	CASSSGQQETQYF	TGTGCCAGCAGCAGCGGACAGCAAGAGACCCAGTACTTC
TRBJ2-5	.	.	TRBV5-1	CASSRVTGQETQYF	TGCGCCAGCAGCAGGGTGACAGGCCAAGAGACCCAGTACTTC
TRBJ2-3	.	few	TRBV19	CASSPKRERRTDTQYF	TGTGCCAGTAGCCCGAAGAGGGAGCGGCGCACAGATACGCAGTATTTT
TRBJ2-7	TRBD1	.	TRBV5-1	CASSPGDRAAQYF	TGCGCCAGCAGCCCCGGGGACAGGGCCGCGCAGTACTTC
TRBJ2-7	TRBD1	.	TRBV18	CASSPGQGASYEQYF	TGTGCCAGCTCGCCAGGACAGGGGGCCTCCTACGAGCAGTACTTC
TRBJ2-6	.	.	TRBV7-9	CASELWGAGANVLTF	TGTGCCAGCGAATTGTGGGGGGCTGGGGCCAACGTCCTGACTTTC
TRBJ2-3	.	few	TRBV5-1	CASSFSEVTDTQYF	TGCGCCAGCAGCTTCTCAGAGGTCACAGATACGCAGTATTTT
TRBJ2-6	TRBD1	.	TRBV7-9	CASSPRYGTGSSGANVLTF	TGTGCCAGCAGCCCCCGTTACGGGACAGGGAGCTCTGGGGCCAACGTCCTGACTTTC
TRBJ2-3	.	.	TRBV5-1	CASSLEGLTDTQYF	TGCGCCAGCAGCTTGGAGGGACTCACAGATACGCAGTATTTT
TRBJ2-3	TRBD1	few	TRBV5-8	CASSPWTGMGTDTQYF	TGTGCCAGCAGCCCTTGGACAGGGATGGGCACAGATACGCAGTATTTT
TRBJ1-2	.	once	TRBV6-1	CASSVSGKGYTF	TGTGCCAGCAGTGTATCGGGAAAAGGCTACACCTTC
TRBJ2-5	TRBD1	.	TRBV29-1	CSVRDRGQETQYF	TGCAGCGTTAGGGACAGGGGGCAAGAGACCCAGTACTTC
TRBJ2-7	.	.	TRBV5-1	CASSLVASYEQYF	TGCGCCAGCAGCTTGGTCGCGTCCTACGAGCAGTACTTC
TRBJ2-3	TRBD2	.	TRBV7-3	CASRLSGSADTQYF	TGTGCCAGCAGACTTAGCGGGAGCGCAGATACGCAGTATTTT
TRBJ1-1	.	.	TRBV11-3	CASSLGAGNTEAFF	TGTGCCAGCAGCTTGGGGGCTGGGAACACTGAAGCTTTCTTT
TRBJ1-1	.	.	TRBV9	CASSVGGRTTEAFF	TGTGCCAGCAGCGTCGGGGGGCGGACCACTGAAGCTTTCTTT
TRBJ2-5	.	.	TRBV15	CATTNLRGETQYF	TGTGCCACCACCAACCTCAGAGGGGAGACCCAGTACTTC
TRBJ2-7	TRBD1	.	TRBV15	CATSRPLGQGSYEQYF	TGTGCCACCAGCAGGCCCCTTGGACAGGGGTCCTACGAGCAGTACTTC
TRBJ2-2	TRBD2	.	TRBV7-3	CASSFRSGVNTGELFF	TGTGCCAGCAGCTTTCGGAGCGGGGTGAACACCGGGGAGCTGTTTTTT
TRBJ1-5	TRBD1	few	TRBV28	CASINQGATSNQPQHF	TGTGCCAGCATAAACCAGGGGGCCACAAGCAATCAGCCCCAGCATTTT
TRBJ2-7	TRBD1	.	TRBV6-1	CASTRGQGSSYEQYF	TGTGCCAGCACTAGAGGACAGGGGTCGTCCTACGAGCAGTACTTC
TRBJ2-2	.	.	TRBV9	CASSVHRRGLVTGELFF	TGTGCCAGCAGCGTTCACAGGAGGGGGCTCGTCACCGGGGAGCTGTTTTTT
TRBJ2-7	TRBD1	once	TRBV4-2	CASSPGQGLYEQYF	TGTGCCAGCAGCCCCGGACAGGGCCTTTACGAGCAGTACTTC